Sequencing of this T cell receptor beta chain was carried out in a study of blood T cell repertoires in COVID-19. Study at large: Samples of COVID-19 (acute and convalescent) were obtained from the United States, Italy and Spain. The analysed material was cDNA or gDNA that came from T cells, B-cell-depleted T cells, or PBMCs.

CDR1 is GTSNPN and CDR2 is SVGIG in the germline V gene (reference sequence). V was pared by 2 bases and J by 5 bases, with 8 bases between. This CDR3 has 12 residues. Methods used by the authors: Amplification from reference gene primers served as the basis for estimated nucleated cell counts. TCRdb keeps only in-frame clones here, not all; method: immunoSEQ multiplex PCR. The V and J calls and the clone size are those of that table, but D and trimming were determined from the DNA. The table shows about 280,000 clones, with about nine tenths occurring only once. The chain has TRBV30 and TRBJ2-3; tentatively, D is TRBD1 (5 bases). The source is a woman aged 30 to 39 with COVID-19, enrolled during active disease. Material: peripheral blood. CDR3 in DNA: TGTGCCTGGAGTAGCACAGGAGATACGCAGTATTTT. It translates to CAWSSTGDTQYF.